The 23 T cell receptor beta chains in this list originate from one sample, sequenced in a study of control samples from healthy donors and cancer patients (dated by TCRdb to between 2020 and 2021). Library preparation was by the immunoSEQ multiplex PCR assay. TCRdb limited this immuneACCESS table to in-frame rearrangements with V and J called. A share of clones is missing; checked studies link under half to unresolved V genes, and the rest is unexplained. This sample comprises around 80,000 clones, about 95% of them detected only once. The ten biggest clones cover more than 2.5% of the sample. Sequencing was done on a sample of blood. These receptors all come from a woman under 40 in good health.

This chain uses TRBV7-9 with TRBJ1-1, with TRBD1 matching 9 bases. V lost 10 bases to trimming and J lost 5 bases; unmatched junction nucleotides: 11. This CDR3 has 14 residues. CDR1 and CDR2 from the germline V gene are SEHNR and FQNEAQ (reference sequence). Here the CDR3 reads CAIVTGTGNTEAFF. The CDR3 coding sequence is TGTGCCATAGTCACTGGGACAGGGAATACTGAAGCTTTCTTT. The whole variable domain, filled in from reference TRBV7-9 and TRBJ1-1, reads DTGVSQNPRHKITKRGQNVTFRCDPISEHNRLYWYRQTLGQGPEFLTYFQNEAQLEKSRLLSDRFSAERPKGSFSTLEIQRTEQGDSAMYLCAIVTGTGNTEAFFGQGTRLTVV.

The chain carries TRBV4-2 and TRBJ1-4; D is unresolved. V was trimmed by 4 bases and J by 0 bases, leaving 12 bases between them. CDR1 and CDR2 (germline): LGHNA, YNFKEQ. There are 16 residues in the CDR3. The CDR3 region is CASSPRVAATNEKLFF. For the CDR3, the DNA is TGTGCCAGCAGCCCGAGGGTTGCGGCAACTAATGAAAAACTGTTTTTT.

This clone was observed once. This chain connects TRBV10-3 to TRBJ1-2; 11 bases are shared with TRBD1. The J segment lost 5 bases and the V segment lost 11 bases, leaving 7 bases of the junction unmatched. Germline lookup yields CDR1 ENHRY and CDR2 SYGVKD. The CDR3 is 13 residues long. In nucleotides, the CDR3 is TGTGCCGGCCGCGGACAGGGGGCTTATGGCTACACCTTC. Translation gives CAGRGQGAYGYTF.

The chain uses TRBV28 and TRBJ2-3; maybe TRBD2 (7 bases). V lost 3 bases and J lost 4, with 17 bases in between. The CDR3 sequence is 16 residues long. CDR1 and CDR2 (germline): MDHEN, SYDVKM. This chain's CDR3 is CASSLGRGGVSDTQYF. The DNA for the CDR3 is TGTGCCAGCAGTTTGGGGAGGGGGGGAGTGTCAGATACGCAGTATTTT.

The chain carries TRBV10-3 and TRBJ1-1, with no clear D. Germline V lookup: CDR1 ENHRY, CDR2 SYGVKD. This CDR3 is 14 amino acids long. Trimming pared 4 bases from V and 4 bases from J, leaving 13 bases between. The CDR3 spells CAISVRSQSTEAFF. DNA for the CDR3: TGTGCCATCAGTGTTAGGTCCCAGAGCACTGAAGCTTTCTTT.

The chain carries TRBV18 and TRBJ2-3; maybe TRBD2 (5 bases). Germline-derived CDR1 and CDR2 are KGHSH and LQKENI. With 8 bases removed from V and 2 bases from J, the gap between germline ends came to 11 bases. The CDR3 totals 13 residues. This CDR3 reads CASASDSTDTQYF. CDR3 coding DNA: TGTGCCAGCGCTTCGGACTCCACAGATACGCAGTATTTT.

In the case of this clone: Other DNA sequences of this sample code for an identical CDR3. V gene TRBV6-1 combines with J gene TRBJ1-1, with D unresolved. Trimming removed 3 bases from V and 2 bases from J, with 7 bases in between. Germline V gene sequence: CDR1 MNHNS, CDR2 SASEGT. The CDR3 loop spans 13 amino acids. CDR3 amino acids: CASSEPGNTEAFF. DNA for the CDR3: TGTGCCAGCAGTGAGCCGGGAAACACTGAAGCTTTCTTT.

The genes are TRBV15 and TRBJ1-1, with D tentatively TRBD1 (5 bases). Germline V gives CDR1 LNHNV, CDR2 YYDKDF (reference sequence). Trimming stripped 4 bases from V and 6 bases from J, with 18 bases between. The CDR3 is 15 residues long. The CDR3 nucleotides read TGTGCCACCAGCACCATGGGGGAAGGGGAGGCTGAAGCTTTCTTT. Translated: CATSTMGEGEAEAFF.

The rearrangement joins TRBV7-9 to TRBJ2-5; 7 bases are a match to TRBD1. The V segment lost 5 bases and the J segment 3 bases; nucleotides outside the gene matches: 9. The CDR3 length is 15 residues. CDR1 is SEHNR, CDR2 FQNEAQ, per germline (reference sequence). The DNA for the CDR3 is TGTGCCAGCAGCACACAGGGGCCGGATAAAGAGACCCAGTACTTC. Amino acids: CASSTQGPDKETQYF.

This clone was observed a single time. CDR3 nucleotide sequence: TGTGCCAGCTCATGGGGGCGCACTGAAGCTTTCTTT. It yields the protein CASSWGRTEAFF. The chain recombines TRBV2 with TRBJ1-1; TRBD1 is a possible D gene (6 bases). Trimming pared 8 bases from V and 4 bases from J, leaving 11 bases between. Germline CDR1 and CDR2: SNHLY and FYNNEI. CDR3 size: 12 residues.

The chain has TRBV14 and TRBJ1-2; no definite D call. Trimming left V 0 bases short and J 5 bases short, with 22 bases between. Per germline, CDR1 SGHDN and CDR2 FVKESK. The CDR3 is 18 amino acids. CDR3 amino acids: CASSQDPITRWPAYGYTF. The CDR3 DNA reads as TGTGCCAGCAGCCAAGATCCAATAACCAGGTGGCCGGCATATGGCTACACCTTC. Combining the CDR3 with reference TRBV14 and TRBJ1-2 gives the whole variable domain EAGVTQFPSHSVIEKGQTVTLRCDPISGHDNLYWYRRVMGKEIKFLLHFVKESKQDESGMPNNRFLAERTGGTYSTLKVQPAELEDSGVYFCASSQDPITRWPAYGYTFGSGTRLTVV.

V gene TRBV4-1 combines with J gene TRBJ1-4, with TRBD1 as a possible D gene (5 bases). The ends were cut back, 0 bases at V and 4 bases at J, with 9 bases in the middle. Germline loops: CDR1 MGHRA, CDR2 YSYEKL. There are 15 residues in the CDR3. The CDR3: CASSQETESNEKLFF. For the CDR3, the DNA is TGCGCCAGCAGCCAAGAGACAGAAAGTAATGAAAAACTGTTTTTT.

V usage is TRBV9 and J usage is TRBJ2-1; 7 positions agree with TRBD1. Germline loops: CDR1 SGDLS, CDR2 YYNGEE. This CDR3 has 16 residues. The trim removed 4 bases at V and 8 bases at J, leaving 15 bases unmatched. The CDR3 here is CASSTRQGVRMDEQFF. The CDR3 region has the DNA TGTGCCAGCAGCACCCGACAGGGCGTGAGGATGGATGAGCAGTTCTTC.

The chain employs TRBV14 and TRBJ1-6; no reliable D call. V was trimmed by 3 bases and J by 7 bases, leaving 13 bases between them. The CDR3 is made up of 15 amino acids. In germline, CDR1 is SGHDN, CDR2 FVKESK. CDR3 coding DNA: TGTGCCAGCAGCCACACGGCAGCAGGAAATTCACCCCTCCACTTT. It encodes CASSHTAAGNSPLHF.

This clone occurred once. The chain joins TRBV2 to TRBJ2-2; TRBD2 agrees at 15 bases. Germline trimming cut 10 bases from V and 3 bases from J; bases unmatched to any gene: 9. CDR1 is SNHLY and CDR2 is FYNNEI in the germline V gene. CDR3 length: 17 residues. The CDR3 region has the DNA TGTGCCAACTCCTGGGGACTAGCGGGGGGTTACACCGGGGAGCTGTTTTTT. Amino acids: CANSWGLAGGYTGELFF.

The V call is TRBV4-1, the J call TRBJ2-1; possible D gene TRBD2, 6 bases. The CDR3 is 14 amino acids. V was shortened by 1 base and J by 5 bases, with 9 bases between the two germline ends. CDR1 is MGHRA and CDR2 is YSYEKL in the germline V gene. The CDR3 here is CASSQVGGDNEQFF. The CDR3 DNA sequence: TGCGCCAGCAGCCAAGTAGGCGGGGACAATGAGCAGTTCTTC.

This chain links TRBV9 with TRBJ1-3, with D unresolved. Germline CDR1 and CDR2: SGDLS and YYNGEE. The V end lost 7 bases, the J end lost 1 base, and 15 bases lay between the germline ends. This CDR3 region has 15 residues. The CDR3 here is CASALTGGSGNTIYF. In DNA, the CDR3 is TGTGCCAGCGCTCTAACGGGAGGATCTGGAAACACCATATATTTT.

For this clone: Germline and junction disagree at one end, which may indicate a read error. This chain uses TRBV3-1 (or the pseudogene TRBV3-2) with TRBJ2-7; 9 bases match TRBD1. CDR1 and CDR2 (germline): LGHDT, YNNKEL (reference sequence). The CDR3 has 12 amino acids. This CDR3 is CASSRDRDEQYF. The CDR3 bases are TGTGCCAGCAGCCGGGACAGGGACGAACAGTACTTC.

The gene calls are TRBV5-1 and TRBJ1-3; weak D call: TRBD1 (6 bases). Germline values: CDR1 SGHRS, CDR2 YFSETQ. CDR3 length: 17 amino acids. V lost 1 base, J lost 0 bases, and 14 bases lay in between. The CDR3 sequence is CASSLRGGNLSGNTIYF. The CDR3 DNA reads as TGCGCCAGCAGCTTGAGAGGGGGAAACCTCTCTGGAAACACCATATATTTT.

The chain recombines TRBV21-1 with TRBJ1-1. TRBV21-1 corresponds to a pseudogene. The CDR3 has 16 residues. The CDR3 loop reads CASSKRAGGPDTEAFF. The CDR3 coding sequence is TGTGCCAGCAGCAAAAGGGCAGGAGGCCCGGACACTGAAGCTTTCTTT.

J is TRBJ2-1 and V is TRBV7-3; D might be TRBD1 (5 bases). The V end lost 1 base, the J end lost 4 bases, and 20 bases lay between the germline ends. Germline CDR1 is SGHTA and CDR2 is FQGTGA. The CDR3 extends over 18 amino acids. The CDR3 sequence is CASSLRPLGVDRYNEQFF. The CDR3 region has the DNA TGTGCCAGCAGCTTAAGGCCCTTAGGGGTCGACCGGTACAATGAGCAGTTCTTC.

The rearrangement joins TRBV5-4 to TRBJ2-3; tentative D call: TRBD2 (6 bases). From germline, CDR1 is SGHNT and CDR2 YYREEE (reference sequence). This CDR3 is built from 15 residues. V dropped 1 base and J dropped 0 bases, with 9 bases sitting between them. The CDR3: CASSLLATSTDTQYF. The CDR3 region has the DNA TGTGCCAGCAGCTTGCTAGCGACTAGCACAGATACGCAGTATTTT.

V gene TRBV11-2 combines with J gene TRBJ1-1; D not resolved. Trimming took 0 bases from V and 1 from J, leaving 9 bases between them. This CDR3 has 15 amino acids. Germline CDR1 is SGHAT and CDR2 is FQNNGV. The CDR3, as DNA: TGTGCCAGCAGCTTAGATAGGCTAGGGAACACTGAAGCTTTCTTT. Encoded protein: CASSLDRLGNTEAFF.